This T cell receptor (beta chain) was found in a study of neurological immune-mediated disorders. J was trimmed by 1 base and V by 2 bases; bases with no gene match: 1. The CDR3 contains 15 residues. Looked up from germline, CDR1 is SGHAT and CDR2 is FQDESV (reference sequence). TCRdb independently ran MiXCR on the 5' RACE reads; one entry per CDR3 protein. The table lists about 80,000 distinct CDR3 sequences, 4.5% to 7.5% of them singletons, with over 6.5% in the top ten. This clonotype has only a few counts. Its antigen is unidentified. Time point in this sample: longitudinal time-point 2. The unsorted libraries were prepared from 2 million PBMCs (stored at -80 C). Study-wide points: No expanded-clone CDR3 amino acid sequence recurred across subjects, suggesting private TCR-beta repertoires. HTLV-1-associated myelopathy ranked highest for TCR clonal expansion and multiple sclerosis lowest, beneath healthy controls.

V gene TRBV11-1 combines with J gene TRBJ2-5, with TRBD2 matching over 10 bases. Sequencing was carried out using PBMCs. The clonotype comes from a woman in her fifties or sixties with multiple sclerosis. The CDR3 region is CASSLWTSGQETQYF. Written as DNA, the CDR3 is TGTGCCAGCAGCTTATGGACTAGCGGCCAAGAGACCCAGTACTTC.